Given below is one T cell receptor beta chain in context. These data originate in a study of shared T cell receptors in the human thymus. The V gene lost 7 bases and the J gene lost 4 bases, with 16 bases spanning the gap. This CDR3 has 13 residues. Germline assignment: CDR1 SQVTM and CDR2 ANQGSEA. The assay was immunoSEQ multiplex PCR, and TCRdb's table has in-frame clones only and misses some. The data show 540,000 or so clones, approximately 80% seen once. In addition, the sample was reused for a study of human thymus T cells. That report adds: From resections taken during corrective heart surgery, the thymus tissue was obtained. Thymic and blood repertoires appeared to carry a bias in their V and J gene usage.

This receptor was taken from a boy in the first two years of life with a congenital heart defect. The rearrangement joins TRBV29-1 to TRBJ1-2; maybe TRBD1 (6 bases). Sequencing was carried out using thymocytes. CDR3 nucleotides: TGCAGCGCCCCCCCCGGACAGCTCTATGGCTACACCTTC. Translation gives CSAPPGQLYGYTF.